This T cell receptor beta chain was recorded in a study of blood T cell repertoires in COVID-19 (dated by TCRdb to the early 2020s). Context from the whole study: Samples covering the acute and convalescent phases of COVID-19 were provided by collaborators in the United States, Italy and Spain. Samples were obtained from the ongoing ImmuneRACE study (first 160 participants) and from over 1,000 subjects provided by 6 global collaborators. Sample metadata almost always included a de-identified subject ID, COVID-19 status, age in years and sex. The material from the prospective study consisted of cDNA or gDNA derived from T cells, B-cell-depleted T cells, or PBMCs. The repertoires were made available in a free public database intended to serve as a resource for research on the immune response to SARS-CoV-2. HLA class I and class II types, where available, came from metadata supplied by the sample provider rather than from assay-based typing. The dataset comprised deeply sampled blood TCRbeta repertoires from subjects exposed to, actively infected with, or recovered from COVID-19. Points the paper makes about the study in general: How much clinical and demographic metadata was included differed by source and by participant, and the metadata was provided uncurated.

About this clone: The antigen it recognizes is unknown. Per-base quality was not reported, and no clone a single base away is much larger than it.

A second Seattle source provided samples from volunteer blood donors who had recovered from COVID-19. Each collaborating institution followed its own protocols to collect whole blood in K2EDTA tubes. For TCRbeta analysis, collaborator samples were shipped as frozen whole blood, as isolated PBMCs, or as DNA extracted from either sample type. The CDR3 sequence holds 15 residues, the cysteine and phenylalanine included. CDR3 DNA is the only sequence kept; it has 45 bases, read in frame from the first base. For CDR1 and CDR2, the germline V gene lists MNHEY and SVGEGT. V is trimmed back by 2 bases and J by 7 bases, and the junction contains 6 bases that no gene match accounts for. The immunoSEQ Assay, a bias-controlled multiplex PCR, was used to amplify TCRbeta CDR3 regions from genomic DNA. The study's processing was this. The number of nucleated cells in each sample was estimated from the amplification of reference gene primers within the assay. To quantify the absolute abundance of each unique TCRbeta CDR3 rearrangement, sequence reads were collapsed and filtered. For each sample, productive Simpson clonality was calculated as the square root of Simpson's diversity index across productive rearrangements. TCRdb provides this immuneACCESS table in a form limited to in-frame rearrangements. Some clones are lacking; in checked studies, under half of them reflect an unresolved V gene, and why the rest are absent is not known. That table supplies the V and J calls and clone size; D and trimming were determined from the DNA. Recorded for this sample are about 180,000 clones; roughly nine tenths of them occurred a single time. The ten biggest clones cover under 2% of the sample.

Material for sequencing was peripheral blood. The V gene is TRBV6-2 or TRBV6-3 and the J gene is TRBJ1-5, with 9 junctional bases fitting TRBD1. The sequence was collected from a man younger than 30 who had recovered from COVID-19. This receptor has the CDR3 CASSYAQGAGQPQHF. Here is the DNA: TGTGCCAGCAGTTACGCACAGGGGGCCGGGCAGCCCCAGCATTTT.